This T cell receptor (beta chain) appears in the sequencing data of a study of T cells in Graves' hyperthyroidism and ophthalmopathy. As for the study in general: Initial diagnosis, before any treatment, was when peripheral blood was collected.

In the ophthalmopathy cohort, Clinical Activity Score was at least 3, NOSPECS grade at least 4, and duration under 3 months. The V segment lost 6 bases and the J segment 0 bases; nucleotides outside the gene matches: 5. The CDR3 spans 15 residues. Researchers amplified the TCR beta CDR3 regions from RNA transcripts. When the TCR CDR3 underwent first-round RT-PCR, the HTBI primer set was used. TCRdb called the multiplex PCR reads again in MiXCR, with one record for every CDR3 protein. The table includes about 520,000 distinct CDR3 sequences, approximately 25% detected once. Material: blood. This sequence joins TRBV12-3 or TRBV12-4 and TRBJ1-3; TRBD1 aligns across 7 bases. The sequence came from a woman under 40 with Graves' ophthalmopathy. The CDR3 nucleotides read TGTGCCAGCAGATCGGACAGGCTCTCTGGAAACACCATATATTTT. As protein: CASRSDRLSGNTIYF.